This record looks at one T cell receptor (beta chain) sequence and its context. No antigen is known for it. This specimen belongs to a study of graft-versus-host responses after intestinal transplantation. Method: immunoSEQ multiplex PCR; TCRdb's copy keeps in-frame clones and lacks some. Found here are approximately 100,000 clones, more than 85% of them singletons; the top ten hold less than 1.5%. Germline CDR1 is SGHNT and CDR2 is YYREEE (reference sequence). V lost 4 bases to trimming and J lost 0 bases, with 18 bases between them. The CDR3 runs to 17 residues. Findings and caveats of the study: The recipient marrow held GvH clones, and some of them showed up first in ileum or blood. Early after transplant, HvG clones declined as circulating GvH clones peaked.

The sequencing used unstimulated CD8+ T cells sorted from spleen or lymph node cells, collected before intestinal transplant. This clonotype originated in a human donor who received an intestinal transplant. The chain recombines TRBV5-4 with TRBJ2-3; possible D gene TRBD2, 6 bases. CDR3 in DNA: TGTGCCAGCAGCCCGCCCCCTGCGGGGACTAGCACAGATACGCAGTATTTT. This sequence encodes CASSPPPAGTSTDTQYF.